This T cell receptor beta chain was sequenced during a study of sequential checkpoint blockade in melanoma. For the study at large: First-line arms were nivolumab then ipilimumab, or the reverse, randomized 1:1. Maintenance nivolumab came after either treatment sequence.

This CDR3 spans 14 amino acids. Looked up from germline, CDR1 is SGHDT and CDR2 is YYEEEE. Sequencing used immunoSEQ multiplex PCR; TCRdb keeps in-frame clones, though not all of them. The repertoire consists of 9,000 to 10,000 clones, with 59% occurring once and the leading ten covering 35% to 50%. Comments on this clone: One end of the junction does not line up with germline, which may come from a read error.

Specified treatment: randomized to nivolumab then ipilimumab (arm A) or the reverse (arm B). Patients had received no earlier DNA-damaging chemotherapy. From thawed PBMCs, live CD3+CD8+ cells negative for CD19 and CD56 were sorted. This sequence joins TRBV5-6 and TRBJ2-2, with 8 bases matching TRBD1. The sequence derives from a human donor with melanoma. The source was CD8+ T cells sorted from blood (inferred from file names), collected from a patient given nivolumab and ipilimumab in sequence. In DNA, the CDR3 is TGTGCCAGCAGCTCGGACAGTCACAGGGGGGTGCTGTTTTTT. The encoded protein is CASSSDSHRGVLFF.